The 21 T cell receptor beta chains below come from one sample, sequenced in a study of T-cell reconstitution after alpha-beta-depleted transplantation in children. Unique molecular identifiers featured in how the TCRbeta library was prepared. MiXCR was run by TCRdb on the PCR reads, yielding one entry per CDR3 protein. Here the sample spans 530,000 or so distinct CDR3 sequences, about a quarter being singletons. Material: PBMCs, obtained before TCRalphabeta/CD19-depleted stem cell transplant. These receptor sequences come from a boy younger than two with Wiskott-Aldrich syndrome, due to receive a stem cell transplant.

The chain uses TRBV5-1 and TRBJ2-7, with 13 bases lining up with TRBD2. V gave up 6 bases and J gave up 5 bases; unmatched junction bases: 2. The CDR3 runs to 13 residues. Germline values: CDR1 SGHRS, CDR2 YFSETQ. The CDR3 coding sequence is TGCGCCAGCAAGGGACTAGCGGGAAACGAGCAGTACTTC. This sequence encodes CASKGLAGNEQYF. The variable domain in full, with the rest retrieved from reference TRBV5-1 and TRBJ2-7, is KAGVTQTPRYLIKTRGQQVTLSCSPISGHRSVSWYQQTPGQGLQFLFEYFSETQRNKGNFPGRFSGRQFSNSRSEMNVSTLELGDSALYLCASKGLAGNEQYFGPGTRLTVT.

This rearrangement joins TRBV20-1 to TRBJ1-5, with a weak D call TRBD1 (6 bases). Trimming pared 5 bases from V and 2 bases from J, leaving 19 bases between. Germline CDR1 and CDR2: DFQATT and SNEGSKA (reference sequence). The CDR3 contains 16 residues. The CDR3 spells CSAGTGTHGGNQPQHF. CDR3 DNA sequence: TGCAGTGCTGGAACCGGGACACATGGAGGCAATCAGCCCCAGCATTTT.

V gene TRBV5-1 combines with J gene TRBJ2-7; maybe TRBD1 (5 bases). Trimming cost V 7 bases and J 4 bases, with 15 bases left between them. Germline lookup yields CDR1 SGHRS and CDR2 YFSETQ. The CDR3 length is 13 residues. The DNA of the CDR3 is TGCGCCAGCGTTAAGGCCAGGGCTTACGAGCAGTACTTC. This translates into CASVKARAYEQYF.

CDR3 amino acids: CASSSGLAGGLGGELFF. The CDR3 DNA reads as TGTGCCAGCAGCTCGGGACTAGCGGGAGGTCTTGGCGGGGAGCTGTTTTTT. The V and J genes are TRBV5-5 and TRBJ2-2; 15 positions match TRBD2. Trimming took 3 bases from V and 7 from J; bases not matched to a gene: 7. The germline gives CDR1 SGHKS, CDR2 YYEKEE (reference sequence). This CDR3 has 17 amino acids.

The V call is TRBV15, the J call TRBJ1-2, with 7 bases fitting TRBD1. Per the germline V gene, CDR1 is LNHNV and CDR2 is YYDKDF (reference sequence). The CDR3 is 15 amino acids. Trimming removed 2 bases from V and 5 bases from J; junction bases left unmatched: 8. The chain's CDR3 is CATSRRDSRVYGYTF. In DNA, the CDR3 is TGTGCCACCAGCAGACGGGACAGCAGGGTATATGGCTACACCTTC.

Ten or more counts support this clonotype. The chain links TRBV5-5 to TRBJ2-1, with 9 bases identical to TRBD2. Trimming at V came to 3 bases and at J to 3 bases, leaving 7 bases not matched to a gene. The CDR3 runs 16 residues. CDR1 and CDR2 (germline): SGHKS, YYEKEE (reference sequence). CDR3 DNA: TGTGCCAGCAGCTCTTTGGCGGGAGGGGACTACAATGAGCAGTTCTTC. Residues: CASSSLAGGDYNEQFF.

The chain uses TRBV9 and TRBJ2-1; 8 bases fit TRBD1. Looked up from germline, CDR1 is SGDLS and CDR2 is YYNGEE. The CDR3 runs 15 residues. The V segment lost 0 bases and the J segment 10 bases; nucleotides outside the gene matches: 9. The CDR3 DNA sequence: TGTGCCAGCAGCGTAGCAGGGTCAGGGGGCAGAGAGCAGTTCTTC. Translation gives CASSVAGSGGREQFF.

This clonotype was observed a few times. The rearrangement joins TRBV7-9 to TRBJ2-5; D tentatively reads TRBD1 or TRBD2 (5 bases each). The germline V gene encodes CDR1 SEHNR and CDR2 FQNEAQ (reference sequence). The CDR3 runs 14 residues. Trimming shortened V by 6 bases and J by 1 base, and 12 bases separated the two germline ends. The DNA for the CDR3 is TGTGCCAGCAGTCCCGGGGCCATCCAAGAGACCCAGTACTTC. It codes for CASSPGAIQETQYF. Full variable domain (missing parts from reference TRBV7-9 and TRBJ2-5): DTGVSQNPRHKITKRGQNVTFRCDPISEHNRLYWYRQTLGQGPEFLTYFQNEAQLEKSRLLSDRFSAERPKGSFSTLEIQRTEQGDSAMYLCASSPGAIQETQYFGPGTRLLVL.

This clonotype was recorded a few times. The gene calls are TRBV12-3 or TRBV12-4 and TRBJ1-5, with 8 bases that match TRBD1. J lost 6 bases, V lost 3 bases, and 13 bases had no gene match. This CDR3 has 17 amino acids. In DNA form, the CDR3 reads TGTGCCAGCAGTTTTTGGTCTGGGGGACAGGCTAGTCAGCCCCAGCATTTT. It translates to CASSFWSGGQASQPQHF.

This chain uses TRBV29-1 with TRBJ2-1; 8 bases align to TRBD2. Germline V gives CDR1 SQVTM, CDR2 ANQGSEA. The V segment lost 4 bases and the J segment 4 bases; nucleotides outside the gene matches: 12. The CDR3 covers 16 residues. CDR3 protein: CSVGGGSGISYNEQFF. Written as DNA, the CDR3 is TGCAGCGTTGGAGGTGGTAGCGGGATCTCATACAATGAGCAGTTCTTC.

This rearrangement joins TRBV5-6 to TRBJ2-1; 15 bases match TRBD2. Germline values: CDR1 SGHDT, CDR2 YYEEEE. The CDR3 is made up of 15 amino acids. Trimming removed 7 bases from V and 9 bases from J; junction bases left unmatched: 8. The CDR3 DNA is TGTGCCAGCGGTTCACCGGGACTAGCGGGAGGTGAGCAGTTCTTC. It yields the protein CASGSPGLAGGEQFF. The full variable domain, with the rest looked up from reference TRBV5-6 and TRBJ2-1, is DAGVTQSPTHLIKTRGQQVTLRCSPKSGHDTVSWYQQALGQGPQFIFQYYEEEERQRGNFPDRFSGHQFPNYSSELNVNALLLGDSALYLCASGSPGLAGGEQFFGPGTRLTVL.

This clonotype has just a few counts. V gene TRBV12-3 or TRBV12-4 combines with J gene TRBJ1-2, with TRBD1 as a possible D gene (5 bases). Trimming left V 6 bases short and J 2 bases short, with 19 bases between. The CDR3 is made up of 16 amino acids. CDR3 loop: CASRLLRPGGNYGYTF. The CDR3, as DNA: TGTGCCAGCAGATTACTACGCCCTGGGGGAAACTATGGCTACACCTTC.

This clonotype was observed many times. The chain is built from TRBV20-1 and TRBJ2-1; 7 bases are a match to TRBD2. V lost 5 bases, J lost 0 bases, and 1 base stayed unmatched. The CDR3 length is 13 residues. Germline V gives CDR1 DFQATT, CDR2 SNEGSKA (reference sequence). CDR3 in amino acids: CSARTSSYNEQFF. For the CDR3, the DNA is TGCAGTGCTCGGACTAGCTCCTACAATGAGCAGTTCTTC.

The genes are TRBV27 and TRBJ2-7, with unresolved D. Germline V CDR1 and CDR2: MNHEY, SMNVEV (reference sequence). CDR3 length: 12 residues. With 4 bases removed from V and 3 bases from J, the gap between germline ends came to 7 bases. CDR3 loop: CASSSTIYEQYF. Here the CDR3 DNA reads TGTGCCAGCAGTTCGACAATCTACGAGCAGTACTTC.

The CDR3 sequence: CSGLGGAEAEAFF. The CDR3 DNA sequence: TGCAGTGGGCTCGGGGGCGCGGAAGCTGAAGCTTTCTTT. The chain is built from TRBV20-1 and TRBJ1-1; tentatively, D is TRBD1 (6 bases). Trimming took off 7 bases at V and 6 bases at J, with 18 bases between the two ends. This CDR3 contains 13 residues. CDR1 is DFQATT, CDR2 SNEGSKA, per germline (reference sequence).

The chain carries TRBV6-2 or TRBV6-3 and TRBJ2-2, with D possibly being TRBD2 (5 bases). The germline CDR1 and CDR2 sequences are MNHEY and SVGEGT. Trimming took 0 bases from V and 2 from J, leaving 10 bases between them. This CDR3 has 16 amino acids. CDR3 nucleotides: TGTGCCAGCAGTTACTCGGGCGGGTCTAACACCGGGGAGCTGTTTTTT. Translated: CASSYSGGSNTGELFF.

This CDR3 is CASSPRREGEQYF. For the CDR3, the DNA is TGTGCCAGCAGCCCTAGGCGGGAGGGCGAGCAGTACTTC. The rearrangement links TRBV12-3 or TRBV12-4 to TRBJ2-7, with 9 nucleotides matching TRBD2. The CDR3 has 13 amino acids. The trim removed 6 bases at V and 6 bases at J, leaving 6 bases unmatched.

This clonotype was observed a handful of times. It is likely a read error, because the conserved phenylalanine at the end of the CDR3 is missing. The genes are TRBV27 and TRBJ2-7; TRBD1 matches at 8 bases. The J segment lost 7 bases and the V segment lost 5 bases, leaving 10 bases of the junction unmatched. CDR1 and CDR2 from the germline V gene are MNHEY and SMNVEV (reference sequence). CDR3 length equals 14 residues. The CDR3 loop is CASSIDRGNREQYP. CDR3 in DNA: TGTGCCAGCAGTATCGACAGGGGCAATAGGGAGCAGTACCCC.

This clonotype was counted between two and nine times. This sequence joins TRBV12-3 or TRBV12-4 and TRBJ2-1; 8 bases align to TRBD2. Losses at the gene ends were 6 bases for V and 8 bases for J; bases not matched to a gene: 9. The CDR3 contains 14 residues. This CDR3 reads CASRVGRAGDEQFF. In DNA form, the CDR3 reads TGTGCCAGCAGGGTCGGGAGGGCCGGGGATGAGCAGTTCTTC.

CDR3 in DNA: TGTGCCAGCAGCCACCTCGGGGACGAGCAGTACTTC. Amino acids: CASSHLGDEQYF. The rearrangement uses TRBV3-1 and TRBJ2-7, with D possibly matching TRBD2 (5 bases). V was pared by 3 bases and J by 5 bases, with 8 bases between. CDR3 length: 12 residues. The germline V gene encodes CDR1 LGHDT and CDR2 YNNKEL (reference sequence).

The chain is built from TRBV20-1 and TRBJ2-1, with D perhaps being TRBD1 or TRBD2 (5 bases each). With 0 bases removed from V and 2 bases from J, the gap between germline ends came to 14 bases. The CDR3 loop spans 16 amino acids. CDR1 and CDR2 from the germline V gene are DFQATT and SNEGSKA (reference sequence). The CDR3: CSARDPGASAYNEQFF. The CDR3 coding sequence is TGCAGTGCTAGAGATCCCGGGGCGAGCGCCTACAATGAGCAGTTCTTC.